This T cell receptor (beta chain) was retrieved from a study of control samples from healthy donors and cancer patients. Trimming pared 5 bases from V and 9 bases from J, leaving 23 bases between. Germline V gives CDR1 MNHEY, CDR2 SVGEGT. The CDR3 is made up of 16 amino acids. Only in-frame clones appear in the TCRdb table, and some are missing; sequencing was by immunoSEQ multiplex PCR. The profile shows 150,000 to 200,000 clones, 90% to 95% of them singletons. The material sequenced was blood. The genes are TRBV6-2 or TRBV6-3 and TRBJ2-1, with D perhaps matching TRBD2 (8 bases). The origin of this receptor is a woman aged 18-29 years in good health. The CDR3 DNA reads TGTGCCAGCAGTCCCCAGAGGGGGCGCGGGAGGATTGAGCAGTTCTTC. It specifies CASSPQRGRGRIEQFF.